This T cell receptor (beta chain) appears in the sequencing data of a study of early stage breast cancer tumors. In the study overall: Among around 12 ER+/PR+/HER2- tumors, eight were ductal, four lobular. Average read coverage per sample was approximately 9.4-fold.

Study-wide results and caveats: In most of the 16 patients, blood comparison separated tumor from normal breast. Commonly generated sequences made up most enriched TCRB sequences shared between patients.

As for this clone: Its specificity is not known.

This CDR3 is built from 13 residues. V lost 4 bases and J lost 1, with 6 bases in between. Germline CDR1 and CDR2: SGHDN and FVKESK. TCRdb's copy holds only in-frame clones and misses some; the assay was immunoSEQ multiplex PCR. The data hold some 15,000 clones, with roughly three quarters observed a single time. Specimen: normal breast tissue next to the tumor. The receptor was isolated from a person between 50 and 60 years old with breast cancer. V usage is TRBV14 and J usage is TRBJ2-3; no definite D call. CDR3 protein: CASSRPGTDTQYF. CDR3 nucleotide sequence: TGTGCCAGCAGCCGGCCTGGCACAGATACGCAGTATTTT. Full variable domain (remainder filled in from reference TRBV14 and TRBJ2-3): EAGVTQFPSHSVIEKGQTVTLRCDPISGHDNLYWYRRVMGKEIKFLLHFVKESKQDESGMPNNRFLAERTGGTYSTLKVQPAELEDSGVYFCASSRPGTDTQYFGPGTRLTVL.